The 25 T cell receptor beta chains reported below all come from one sample, sequenced in a study of shared clonotypes between healthy human individuals. The data were produced by immunoSEQ multiplex PCR, yet TCRdb's version contains in-frame clones alone and is incomplete. The table lists about 1.5 million clones, 95% to 97% of them singletons. The sequenced sample consisted of naive CD4+ T cells sorted from blood. Indicated subset: CD45RA+ positively selected. These receptors originate from a man aged 30 to 39 in good health.

Comment on this clone: The sample carries other DNA sequences with the same CDR3. The J gene is TRBJ2-5, the V gene TRBV6-1; D uncertain. Germline assignment: CDR1 MNHNS and CDR2 SASEGT. The CDR3 is 11 amino acids. Trimming removed 4 bases from V and 5 bases from J, with 5 bases in between. The CDR3 reads CASSGSETQYF. CDR3 nucleotides: TGTGCCAGCAGTGGGAGTGAGACCCAGTACTTC.

This clone has a single count. The chain has TRBV7-9 and TRBJ1-2, with D possibly matching TRBD1 (5 bases). The CDR3 covers 15 residues. The V gene's germline CDR1 is SEHNR and CDR2 FQNEAQ (reference sequence). V was clipped by 4 bases and J by 7 bases, with 19 bases between them. This CDR3 reads CASSSPPGTGAGYTF. The CDR3 DNA reads TGTGCCAGCAGCTCCCCCCCCGGAACCGGGGCTGGCTACACCTTC.

This clone showed up just a few times. Within the sample, other DNA sequences also encode this same CDR3. V usage is TRBV18 and J usage is TRBJ2-3; D not resolved. Germline V gene data show CDR1 as KGHSH and CDR2 as LQKENI. The V and J ends lost 3 bases and 3 bases respectively, with 1 base between them. This CDR3 has 11 amino acids. CDR3 in DNA: TGTGCCAGCTCACCGACAGATACGCAGTATTTT. Its protein is CASSPTDTQYF.

The chain combines TRBV5-1 with TRBJ2-6; D possibly corresponds to TRBD1 (5 bases). V dropped 0 bases and J dropped 4 bases, with 11 bases sitting between them. CDR3 length: 16 residues. The germline gives CDR1 SGHRS, CDR2 YFSETQ. CDR3 nucleotides: TGCGCCAGCAGCTTGGTAGGGGCCCAAGGGGCCAACGTCCTGACTTTC. Residues: CASSLVGAQGANVLTF.

J is TRBJ2-1 and V is TRBV4-3; D is tentatively TRBD1 or TRBD2 (5 bases each). This CDR3 has 16 amino acids. The germline CDR1 and CDR2 sequences are LGHNA and YSLEER. V was clipped by 1 base and J by 6 bases, with 16 bases between them. The CDR3 here is CASSQVLPGPSNEQFF. As DNA, the CDR3 is TGCGCCAGCAGCCAAGTCCTGCCGGGACCGAGCAATGAGCAGTTCTTC.

The genes are TRBV5-3 and TRBJ1-1; the D is unclear. TRBV5-3 has ORF status, its function being uncertain. The V end was cut by 2 bases, the J end by 1 base, with 6 bases between. The CDR3 spans 13 residues. This chain's CDR3 is CARSFPGNTEAFF. DNA for the CDR3: TGTGCCAGAAGCTTTCCAGGGAACACTGAAGCTTTCTTT.

The rearrangement uses TRBV5-6 and TRBJ1-3; 8 bases map to TRBD1. Germline CDR1 reads SGHDT; CDR2 reads YYEEEE. V lost 4 bases to trimming and J lost 4 bases; unmatched junction nucleotides: 10. The CDR3 totals 16 residues. The CDR3 sequence is CASSNRGIVRGNTIYF. The CDR3 DNA follows: TGTGCCAGCAGCAACAGGGGGATTGTGAGAGGAAACACCATATATTTT.

The genes are TRBV27 and TRBJ2-1; 11 bases are a match to TRBD2. Germline assignment: CDR1 MNHEY and CDR2 SMNVEV (reference sequence). The junction had 5 bases not matched to a gene; V was cut back by 3 bases and J by 4 bases. This CDR3 comprises 16 residues. The CDR3 is CASSLGTSGAYNEQFF. The CDR3 DNA is TGTGCCAGCAGTTTGGGGACTAGCGGCGCATACAATGAGCAGTTCTTC.

This clone has just one count. V usage is TRBV28 and J usage is TRBJ2-7; 8 nucleotides match TRBD2. The J segment lost 2 bases and the V segment lost 5 bases, leaving 5 bases of the junction unmatched. The CDR3 is 14 residues long. Germline V gene data show CDR1 as MDHEN and CDR2 as SYDVKM. The CDR3 DNA reads TGTGCCAGCAGTGAGGGCGGGAGGACCTACGAGCAGTACTTC. Encoded protein: CASSEGGRTYEQYF.

A single count supports this clone. The chain employs TRBV7-2 and TRBJ1-1, with D maybe TRBD1 (5 bases). V was clipped by 1 base and J by 11 bases, with 17 bases between them. The CDR3 sequence is 14 residues long. Germline CDR1 SGHTA, CDR2 FQGNSA. The CDR3 is CASSLVGVGQGAFF. The CDR3 bases are TGTGCCAGCAGCTTAGTGGGGGTGGGGCAGGGCGCTTTCTTT.

V and J are TRBV5-1 and TRBJ2-5; D remains unclear. The CDR3 contains 13 residues. V was shortened by 0 bases and J by 4 bases, with 7 bases between the two germline ends. Germline CDR1 is SGHRS and CDR2 is YFSETQ. Here the CDR3 reads CASSLVRRETQYF. CDR3 bases: TGCGCCAGCAGCTTGGTGCGTCGAGAGACCCAGTACTTC. The complete variable domain, with remaining parts taken from reference TRBV5-1 and TRBJ2-5, reads KAGVTQTPRYLIKTRGQQVTLSCSPISGHRSVSWYQQTPGQGLQFLFEYFSETQRNKGNFPGRFSGRQFSNSRSEMNVSTLELGDSALYLCASSLVRRETQYFGPGTRLLVL.

The V and J genes are TRBV18 and TRBJ1-1; D ambiguous. This CDR3 region has 12 residues. The V gene lost 5 bases and the J gene lost 4 bases, with 8 bases spanning the gap. Germline V gene lookup returns CDR1 KGHSH and CDR2 LQKENI. As DNA, the CDR3 is TGTGCCAGCTCATCGGACGTCACTGAAGCTTTCTTT. Amino acids: CASSSDVTEAFF.

This clone was observed a single time. Other DNA sequences in the sample encode the same CDR3. The chain joins TRBV7-7 to TRBJ2-5; D is uncertain. The CDR3 contains 14 residues. Germline V lookup: CDR1 SSHAT, CDR2 FNYEAQ (reference sequence). With 0 bases removed from V and 5 bases from J, the gap between germline ends came to 10 bases. This CDR3 reads CASSLAGLGETQYF. In nucleotides, the CDR3 is TGTGCCAGCAGCTTAGCAGGGTTAGGGGAGACCCAGTACTTC.

As concerns this clone: The junction differs from germline at one of its ends, possibly a read error. The chain has TRBV10-3 and TRBJ2-3; 9 positions agree with TRBD2. CDR1 is ENHRY, CDR2 SYGVKD, per germline. This CDR3 has 13 residues. CDR3 region: CAVSGTSTNTQYF. The CDR3 DNA follows: TGTGCCGTATCCGGGACTAGCACAAATACGCAGTATTTT.

This clone was counted once. The rearrangement uses TRBV5-1 and TRBJ1-2, with a weak D call TRBD1 (6 bases). Trimming cost V 4 bases and J 8 bases, with 15 bases left between them. The CDR3 length is 13 residues. CDR1 and CDR2 (germline): SGHRS, YFSETQ. The CDR3 DNA reads TGCGCCAGCAGCCTAAGGACAGAAGGGGGCTACACCTTC. Translated, it gives CASSLRTEGGYTF.

This chain uses TRBV27 with TRBJ2-6; 8 bases agree with TRBD2. The V segment lost 0 bases and the J segment 1 base; nucleotides outside the gene matches: 2. The CDR3 spans 17 residues. Germline V CDR1 and CDR2: MNHEY, SMNVEV (reference sequence). CDR3: CASSLSRGGSGANVLTF. DNA for the CDR3: TGTGCCAGCAGTTTATCCCGGGGGGGGTCTGGGGCCAACGTCCTGACTTTC. The full variable domain, its missing parts supplied by reference TRBV27 and TRBJ2-6, is EAQVTQNPRYLITVTGKKLTVTCSQNMNHEYMSWYRQDPGLGLRQIYYSMNVEVTDKGDVPEGYKVSRKEKRNFPLILESPSPNQTSLYFCASSLSRGGSGANVLTFGAGSRLTVL.

This clone appeared a few times. The same CDR3 also results from other DNA sequences found in this sample. The J gene is TRBJ1-5, the V gene TRBV6-1; maybe TRBD1 (5 bases). Germline V gene data show CDR1 as MNHNS and CDR2 as SASEGT. Trimming removed 0 bases from V and 7 bases from J, with 13 bases in between. The CDR3 is made up of 15 amino acids. As DNA, the CDR3 is TGTGCCAGCAGTGAAGCTGGGGGAACGCGACAGCCCCAGCATTTT. It yields the protein CASSEAGGTRQPQHF.

The chain combines TRBV10-1 with TRBJ2-3, with 8 bases fitting TRBD2. The CDR3 extends over 14 amino acids. In germline, CDR1 is WNHNN, CDR2 SYGVQD (reference sequence). The trim removed 5 bases at V and 4 bases at J, leaving 5 bases unmatched. CDR3 DNA sequence: TGCGCCAGCAGTAGCGGGAGTACCGCAGATACGCAGTATTTT. This codes for CASSSGSTADTQYF.

The rearrangement joins TRBV11-3 to TRBJ2-2; D possibly uses TRBD1 or TRBD2 (5 bases each). Germline V gives CDR1 SGHNT, CDR2 YENEEA. Between the trimmed V and J ends, which lost 3 bases and 4 bases, there was a span of 15 bases. CDR3 length: 16 residues. The CDR3 nucleotides read TGTGCCAGCAGCTTTCCGGGACCCTCGGGCACCGGGGAGCTGTTTTTT. This translates into CASSFPGPSGTGELFF.

The rearrangement links TRBV5-4 to TRBJ2-3; 8 nucleotides match TRBD2. The CDR3 has 14 residues. V gave up 5 bases and J gave up 7 bases; unmatched junction bases: 9. CDR1 is SGHNT and CDR2 is YYREEE in the germline V gene (reference sequence). The CDR3 protein is CASRKSGSLYTQYF. The CDR3 DNA follows: TGTGCCAGCAGAAAGAGCGGGAGTCTTTATACGCAGTATTTT. Full variable domain (rest looked up from reference TRBV5-4 and TRBJ2-3): ETGVTQSPTHLIKTRGQQVTLRCSSQSGHNTVSWYQQALGQGPQFIFQYYREEENGRGNFPPRFSGLQFPNYSSELNVNALELDDSALYLCASRKSGSLYTQYFGPGTRLTVL.

V is TRBV19 and J is TRBJ2-7, with D unresolved. Trimming took off 3 bases at V and 1 base at J, with 7 bases between the two ends. The germline V gene has CDR1 LNHDA and CDR2 SQIVND (reference sequence). This CDR3 contains 13 residues. CDR3 sequence: CASSMLPSYEQYF. The DNA of the CDR3 is TGTGCCAGTAGTATGTTGCCATCCTACGAGCAGTACTTC. Based on the CDR3 plus reference TRBV19 and TRBJ2-7, the full variable domain is DGGITQSPKYLFRKEGQNVTLSCEQNLNHDAMYWYRQDPGQGLRLIYYSQIVNDFQKGDIAEGYSVSREKKESFPLTVTSAQKNPTAFYLCASSMLPSYEQYFGPGTRLTVT.

The chain carries TRBV30 and TRBJ1-4; weak D call: TRBD1 (5 bases). The CDR3 is 16 amino acids. Germline V gene lookup returns CDR1 GTSNPN and CDR2 SVGIG (reference sequence). Trimming shortened V by 1 base and J by 4 bases, and 16 bases separated the two germline ends. In DNA, the CDR3 is TGTGCCTGGAGTGGTATCAGGGCGTGGGGTAATGAAAAACTGTTTTTT. Its protein product is CAWSGIRAWGNEKLFF.

The chain has TRBV19 and TRBJ2-3; TRBD1 matches 7 bases. Germline-derived CDR1 and CDR2 are LNHDA and SQIVND (reference sequence). V was pared by 6 bases and J by 3 bases, with 9 bases of the junction left unmatched. The CDR3 contains 15 residues. Here the CDR3 reads CASRPRTGGTDTQYF. CDR3 DNA: TGTGCCAGTAGGCCGAGGACAGGCGGTACAGATACGCAGTATTTT.

The J gene is TRBJ1-4, the V gene TRBV7-9; 10 bases line up with TRBD1. The germline V gene encodes CDR1 SEHNR and CDR2 FQNEAQ (reference sequence). The CDR3 covers 14 residues. Trimming at V came to 4 bases and at J to 7 bases, leaving 3 bases not matched to a gene. This chain's CDR3 is CASSSGTGVEKLFF. In nucleotides, the CDR3 is TGTGCCAGCAGCTCCGGGACAGGGGTTGAAAAACTGTTTTTT.

The chain recombines TRBV5-6 with TRBJ1-4; 8 bases are shared with TRBD1. CDR1 SGHDT and CDR2 YYEEEE come from the germline V gene. This CDR3 has 14 residues. V lost 3 bases to trimming and J lost 10 bases; unmatched junction nucleotides: 8. The CDR3 DNA follows: TGTGCCAGCAGCTACGACAGGGGCCTGGGAAAACTGTTTTTT. As protein: CASSYDRGLGKLFF.